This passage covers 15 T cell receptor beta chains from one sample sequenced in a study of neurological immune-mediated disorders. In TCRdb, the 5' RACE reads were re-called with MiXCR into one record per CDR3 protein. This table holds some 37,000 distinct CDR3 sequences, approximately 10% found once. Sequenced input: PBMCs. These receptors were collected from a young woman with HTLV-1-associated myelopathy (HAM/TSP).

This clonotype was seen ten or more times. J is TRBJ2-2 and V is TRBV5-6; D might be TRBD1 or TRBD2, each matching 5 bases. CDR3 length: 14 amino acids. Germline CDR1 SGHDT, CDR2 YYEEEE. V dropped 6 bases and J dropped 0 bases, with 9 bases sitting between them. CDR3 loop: CASMRGANTGELFF. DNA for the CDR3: TGTGCCAGCATGAGGGGTGCGAACACCGGGGAGCTGTTTTTT.

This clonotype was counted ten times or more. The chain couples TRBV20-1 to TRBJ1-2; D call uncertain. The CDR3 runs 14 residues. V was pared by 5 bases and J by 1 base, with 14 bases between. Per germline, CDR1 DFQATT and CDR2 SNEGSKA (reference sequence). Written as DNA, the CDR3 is TGCAGTGCTCCCCCAGAGGCGGTTAACTATGGCTACACCTTC. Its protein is CSAPPEAVNYGYTF.

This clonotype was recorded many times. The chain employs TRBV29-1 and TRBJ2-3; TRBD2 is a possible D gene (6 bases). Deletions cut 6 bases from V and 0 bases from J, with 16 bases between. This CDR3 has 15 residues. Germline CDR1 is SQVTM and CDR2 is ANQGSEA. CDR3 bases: TGCAGCGTGCTTACCGGTGGGAGGAGCACAGATACGCAGTATTTT. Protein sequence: CSVLTGGRSTDTQYF.

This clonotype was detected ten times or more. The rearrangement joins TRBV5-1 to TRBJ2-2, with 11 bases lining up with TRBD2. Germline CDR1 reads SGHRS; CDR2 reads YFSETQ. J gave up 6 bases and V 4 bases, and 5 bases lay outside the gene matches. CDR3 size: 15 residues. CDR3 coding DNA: TGCGCCAGCAGCCTAGCGGGGGGCTCCCCCGGGGAGCTGTTTTTT. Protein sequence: CASSLAGGSPGELFF.

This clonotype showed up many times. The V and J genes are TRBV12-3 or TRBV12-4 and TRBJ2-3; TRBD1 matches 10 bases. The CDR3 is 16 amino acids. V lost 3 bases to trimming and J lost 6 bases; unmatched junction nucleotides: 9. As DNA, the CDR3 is TGTGCCAGCAGTTTTAGACAGGGGGCTAGTCGGGATACGCAGTATTTT. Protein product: CASSFRQGASRDTQYF.

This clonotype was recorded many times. The CDR3 DNA follows: TGCAGTGCTAGTGGCGGTCCCTCGGAGGGCTACACCTTC. Translated, it gives CSASGGPSEGYTF. The J gene is TRBJ1-2, the V gene TRBV20-1; D uncertain. This CDR3 is 13 amino acids long. V gave up 3 bases and J gave up 8 bases, with 16 bases separating them. Germline V CDR1 and CDR2: DFQATT, SNEGSKA (reference sequence).

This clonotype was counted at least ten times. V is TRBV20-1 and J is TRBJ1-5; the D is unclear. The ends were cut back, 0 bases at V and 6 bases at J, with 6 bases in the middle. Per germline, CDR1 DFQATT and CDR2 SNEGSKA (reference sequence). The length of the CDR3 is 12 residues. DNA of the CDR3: TGCAGTGCTAGAGATTCAGGTCAGCCCCAGCATTTT. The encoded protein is CSARDSGQPQHF.

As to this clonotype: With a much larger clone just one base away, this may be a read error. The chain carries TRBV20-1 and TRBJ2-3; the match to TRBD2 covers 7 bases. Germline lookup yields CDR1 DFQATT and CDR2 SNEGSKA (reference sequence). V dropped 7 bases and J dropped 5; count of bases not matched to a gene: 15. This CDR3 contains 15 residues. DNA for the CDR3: TGCAGTGTGCACGGGACTATTCTGTTCGGAGATACGCAGTATTTT. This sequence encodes CSVHGTILFGDTQYF.

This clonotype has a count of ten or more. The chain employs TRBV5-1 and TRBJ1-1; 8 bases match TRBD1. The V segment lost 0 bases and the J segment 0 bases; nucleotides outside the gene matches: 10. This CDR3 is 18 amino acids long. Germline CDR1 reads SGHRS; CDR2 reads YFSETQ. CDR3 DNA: TGCGCCAGCAGCTTGGAAGGCGGGACAGGACACATGAACACTGAAGCTTTCTTT. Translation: CASSLEGGTGHMNTEAFF.

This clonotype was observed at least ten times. The CDR3 coding sequence is TGTGCCAGCTCACCGGCAGGGTTTAGTGAAAAACTGTTTTTT. Translated: CASSPAGFSEKLFF. The rearrangement uses TRBV18 and TRBJ1-4; D is perhaps TRBD1 (5 bases). V dropped 3 bases and J dropped 7 bases, with 12 bases sitting between them. Germline V gene data show CDR1 as KGHSH and CDR2 as LQKENI. The length of the CDR3 is 14 residues.

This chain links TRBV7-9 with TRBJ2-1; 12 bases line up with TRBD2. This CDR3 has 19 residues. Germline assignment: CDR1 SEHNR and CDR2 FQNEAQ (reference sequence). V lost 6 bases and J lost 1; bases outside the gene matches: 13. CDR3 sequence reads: CASSYHTLAGGRSYNEQFF. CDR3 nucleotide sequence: TGTGCCAGCAGTTATCACACCCTAGCGGGGGGGCGGTCCTACAATGAGCAGTTCTTC.

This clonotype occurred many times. CDR3 protein: CAISGQSNQPQHF. CDR3 in DNA: TGTGCCATCAGTGGACAGAGCAATCAGCCCCAGCATTTT. The chain combines TRBV10-3 with TRBJ1-5; a weak D match, TRBD1 (5 bases). CDR1 ENHRY and CDR2 SYGVKD come from the germline V gene. V lost 4 bases and J lost 1, with 5 bases in between. CDR3 length: 13 residues.

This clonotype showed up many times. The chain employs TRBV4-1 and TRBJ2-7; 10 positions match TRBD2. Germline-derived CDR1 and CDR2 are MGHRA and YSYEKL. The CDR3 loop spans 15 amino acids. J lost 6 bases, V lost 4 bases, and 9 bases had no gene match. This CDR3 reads CASSPRASGGLEQYF. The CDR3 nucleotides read TGCGCCAGCAGCCCGAGGGCTAGCGGGGGCCTCGAGCAGTACTTC.

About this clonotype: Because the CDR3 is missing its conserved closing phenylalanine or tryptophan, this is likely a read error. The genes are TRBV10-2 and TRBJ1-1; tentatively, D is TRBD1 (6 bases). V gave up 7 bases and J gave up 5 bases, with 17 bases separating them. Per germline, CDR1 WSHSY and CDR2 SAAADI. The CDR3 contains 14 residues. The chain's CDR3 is CASNLEGVVTEAFL. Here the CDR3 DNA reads TGCGCCAGCAACTTAGAGGGGGTAGTGACTGAAGCTTTCTTA.

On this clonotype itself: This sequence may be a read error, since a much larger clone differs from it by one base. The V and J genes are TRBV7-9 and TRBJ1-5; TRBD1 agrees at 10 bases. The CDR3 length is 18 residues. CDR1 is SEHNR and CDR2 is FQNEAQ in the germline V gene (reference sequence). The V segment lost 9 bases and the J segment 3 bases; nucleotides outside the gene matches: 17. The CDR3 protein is CARSLVRPGTGVNQPQHF. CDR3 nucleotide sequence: TGTGCCAGAAGCCTGGTCCGCCCGGGGACAGGGGTCAATCAGCCCCAGCATTTT.